The clone carrying this TCR beta chain was detected only a few times. No antigen is known for it. Germline-derived CDR1 and CDR2 are SEHNR and FQNEAQ (reference sequence). CDR3 size: 15 residues. With V trimmed by 4 bases and J by 6 bases, 11 bases remained unmatched. cDNA synthesis used the whole RNA isolate, giving expressed TCRB sequences. TCRdb's copy holds only in-frame clones and misses some; the assay was immunoSEQ multiplex PCR. The table lists about 230,000 clones, 16% of them singletons. This specimen belongs to a study of beta chain features in type 1 diabetes. General study results and limits: All four CD4+ subsets from Type 1 diabetes patients carried moderately but significantly shorter TCRB CDR3s. Type 1 diabetes patients had fewer VDJ junction insertions and more deletions.

This clonotype was sampled from a young man with type 1 diabetes. The sequenced material came from naive CD4+ T cells from blood. This chain connects TRBV7-9 to TRBJ2-7; 8 bases are shared with TRBD1. The DNA of the CDR3 is TGTGCCAGCAGCTACCTGGACAGGGATCCAGTCGAGCAGTACTTC. This codes for CASSYLDRDPVEQYF.